Below, one TCR beta chain is given with its context. The data are from a study of blood T cell repertoires in COVID-19. At the level of the study: Donors in the United States, Italy and Spain gave samples during acute or convalescent COVID-19. PBMCs, B-cell-depleted T cells, or T cells provided the cDNA or gDNA that made up the material.

Original methodology: Amplification of reference gene primers was used by the study to estimate nucleated cell counts. TCRdb keeps only in-frame clones here, not all; method: immunoSEQ multiplex PCR. V and J calls and clone size are those listed in that table; D and trimming were worked out from the DNA. The sample has about 140,000 clones; over 60% are singletons. The clonotype was recovered from a woman between 45 and 60 years old with active or convalescent COVID-19. Material: peripheral blood.

The CDR3 protein is CASSLFSSGDGGLTQYF. CDR3 nucleotides: TGTGCCAGCAGCTTATTTTCGAGCGGGGATGGCGGGCTGACGCAGTATTTT. The rearrangement uses TRBV7-9 and TRBJ2-3; 7 nucleotides line up with TRBD2. Unmatched junction bases numbered 17, after V lost 2 bases and J lost 9 bases. The CDR3 spans 17 residues. The germline gives CDR1 SEHNR, CDR2 FQNEAQ (reference sequence). Full variable domain (rest looked up from reference TRBV7-9 and TRBJ2-3): DTGVSQNPRHKITKRGQNVTFRCDPISEHNRLYWYRQTLGQGPEFLTYFQNEAQLEKSRLLSDRFSAERPKGSFSTLEIQRTEQGDSAMYLCASSLFSSGDGGLTQYFGPGTRLTVL.